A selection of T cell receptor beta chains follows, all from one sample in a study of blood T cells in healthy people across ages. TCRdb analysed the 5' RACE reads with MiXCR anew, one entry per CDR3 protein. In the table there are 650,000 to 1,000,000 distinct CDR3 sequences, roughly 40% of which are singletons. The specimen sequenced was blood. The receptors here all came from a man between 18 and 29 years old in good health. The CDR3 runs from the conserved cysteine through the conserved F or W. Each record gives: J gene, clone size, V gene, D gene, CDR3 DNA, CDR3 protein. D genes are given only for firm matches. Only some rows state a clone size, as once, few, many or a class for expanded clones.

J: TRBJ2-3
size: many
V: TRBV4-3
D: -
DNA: TGCGCCAGCAGCCAAGGTGCCGCAGGCACAGATACGCAGTATTTT
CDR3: CASSQGAAGTDTQYF

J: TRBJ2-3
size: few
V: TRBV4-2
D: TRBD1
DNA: TGTGCCAGCAGCCAGGGGACAGCAGATACGCAGTATTTT
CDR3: CASSQGTADTQYF

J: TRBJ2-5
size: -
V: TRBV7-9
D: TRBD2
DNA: TGTGCCGGGGGGACTAGCGGGAGTAAACAAGAGACCCAGTACTTC
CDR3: CAGGTSGSKQETQYF

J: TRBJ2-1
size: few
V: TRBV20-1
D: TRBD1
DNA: TGCAGTGCTAATCGACAGGGCGGAGAGACCCAGTTCTTC
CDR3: CSANRQGGETQFF

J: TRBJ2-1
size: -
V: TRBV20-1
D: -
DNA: TGCAGTGCTAGGTGGGGGACCAGAGAGACCCAGTTCTTC
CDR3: CSARWGTRETQFF

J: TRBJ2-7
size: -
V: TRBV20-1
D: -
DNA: TGCAGTGCTCGCATGAAGGGGAGCTCCTACAATGAGCAGTACTTC
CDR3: CSARMKGSSYNEQYF

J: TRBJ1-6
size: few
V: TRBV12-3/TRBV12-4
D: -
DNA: TGTGCCAGCAGTTCCTCGAGATCCTATAATTCACCCCTCCACTTT
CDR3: CASSSSRSYNSPLHF

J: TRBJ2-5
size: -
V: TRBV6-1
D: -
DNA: TGTGCCAGCGGTGAAGCTACAACAGAGGGGAATGAGCAGTACTTC
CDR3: CASGEATTEGNEQYF

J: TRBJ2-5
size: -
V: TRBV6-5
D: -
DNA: TGTGCCAGCAGTTCCTGGGGGGTACAAGAGACCCAGTACTTC
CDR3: CASSSWGVQETQYF

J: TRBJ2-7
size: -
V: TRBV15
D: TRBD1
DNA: TGTGCCACCAACAGAGGCCCCGGACAGGGGGCCTACGAGCAGTACTTC
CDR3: CATNRGPGQGAYEQYF

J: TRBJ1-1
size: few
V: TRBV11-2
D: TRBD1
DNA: TGTGCCAGCAGTCCAGGGGGCAAAGCTTTCTTT
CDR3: CASSPGGKAFF

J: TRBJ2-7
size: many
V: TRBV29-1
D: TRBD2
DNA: TGCAGCGTTACCAGCGGGAGCTCCTACGAGCAGTACTTC
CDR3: CSVTSGSSYEQYF

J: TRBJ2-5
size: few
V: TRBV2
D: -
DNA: TGTGCCAGCAGTTTGATTCAGGGGATCGAGACCCAGTACTTC
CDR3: CASSLIQGIETQYF

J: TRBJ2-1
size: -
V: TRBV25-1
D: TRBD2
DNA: TGTGCCAGCAGCCAACTAGCGGGGCGAGAGCAGTTCTTC
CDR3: CASSQLAGREQFF

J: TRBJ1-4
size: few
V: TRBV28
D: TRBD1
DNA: TGTGCCAGCAGTCGAGCAGGGGGTTGGTGGGAACTGTTTTTT
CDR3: CASSRAGGWWELFF

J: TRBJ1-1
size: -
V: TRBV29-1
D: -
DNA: TGCAGCGTTAAAGTAAGAGGGCGGAAGAACACTGAAGCTTTCTTT
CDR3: CSVKVRGRKNTEAFF